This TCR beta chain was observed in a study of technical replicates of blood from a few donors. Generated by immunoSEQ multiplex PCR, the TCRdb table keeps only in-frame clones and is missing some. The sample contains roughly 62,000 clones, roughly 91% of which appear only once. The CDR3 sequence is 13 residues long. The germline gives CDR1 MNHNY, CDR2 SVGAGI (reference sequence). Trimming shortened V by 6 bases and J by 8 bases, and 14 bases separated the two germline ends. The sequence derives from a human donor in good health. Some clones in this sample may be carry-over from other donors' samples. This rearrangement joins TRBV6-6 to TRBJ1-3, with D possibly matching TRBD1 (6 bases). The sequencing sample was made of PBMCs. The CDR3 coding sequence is TGTGCCAGCAGAAGTGGGGGCCGAGACACCATATATTTT. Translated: CASRSGGRDTIYF.